The entry below describes one T cell receptor beta chain. This sample is drawn from a study of blood T cell repertoires in COVID-19. Turning to the study itself: T cells, B-cell-depleted T cells, or PBMCs provided the cDNA or gDNA that served as material.

In the original workflow: Amplification of reference gene primers provided the estimated nucleated cell counts. The table came from immunoSEQ multiplex PCR; TCRdb's copy has only in-frame clones and leaves some out. V and J calls and clone size come straight from that table; D and trimming were deduced from the DNA. This repertoire shows tens of thousands of clones, more than 65% found once; its top ten account for around 10%. The CDR3 extends over 14 amino acids. Trimming pared 3 bases from V and 2 bases from J, leaving 11 bases between. Germline CDR1 reads SGHTA; CDR2 reads FQGNSA. The chain recombines TRBV7-2 with TRBJ2-7, with D uncertain. The receptor was isolated from a woman aged 70 to 79 with acute or convalescent COVID-19. The specimen was peripheral blood. The CDR3 loop is CASSLGPRTYEQYF. CDR3 nucleotide sequence: TGTGCCAGCAGCTTGGGCCCCAGAACCTACGAGCAGTACTTC.